The rows below give T cell receptor beta chains drawn from one sample of a study of glioma-infiltrating T cells. Each CDR3 protein is one row after TCRdb ran MiXCR on the multiplex PCR reads. The sample shows a few hundred thousand distinct CDR3 sequences, less than 50% of them seen only once. The sample was glioma tissue, nonneoplastic brain tissue, or PBMCs (not recorded which). The receptor set was obtained from a human donor with low-grade glioma or glioblastoma, undergoing nonglioma brain surgery, or in good health (not recorded which). Each CDR3 is given without its conserved first and last residue.

>TRBV6-9
ASSYTGTNEQF
>TRBV20-1
SSGVETLFGTSSYEQY
>TRBV2
ASRAGLAGGGDTQY
>TRBV12-3/TRBV12-4
ASTITGEGNQPQH
>TRBV6-2/TRBV6-3
ASSYITGPENYGYT
>TRBV7-2
ASSSGQGAVYEQY
>TRBV28
ASSSRPQGSNGYT
>TRBV4-2
ASSRGTGNYEQY
>TRBV20-1
SARTSPAARDEQY
>TRBV7-2
ASRWDRETSEAF
>TRBV28
ASSLLSIRLNKPQH
>TRBV4-1
ASSGGSLWNGYT
>TRBV20-1
SARKAGGYEQY
>TRBV7-2
ASSLGLASQETQY
>TRBV20-1
SAQFIRGGGDTQY
>TRBV2
ASSGTEFVGEQY
>TRBV6-1
ASSQDSRTGTETQY
>TRBV7-3
ASSSLASASTDTQY
>TRBV28
ASTQHMGPQH
>TRBV20-1
STRTGDQPQH
>TRBV12-3/TRBV12-4
ANRGQGVYEQY
>TRBV7-9
ASSLTGARTEAF
>TRBV6-1
ASRKQGKGYEQY
>TRBV6-2/TRBV6-3
ASRTGPAYNEQF
>TRBV6-2/TRBV6-3
ASRYSTGFGFGGELF
>TRBV27
AISGVRGRNTEAF
>TRBV20-1
SALTQRETQY
>TRBV4-1
ASSQDWTGNEKLF
>TRBV5-6
ASIHYRQQGDTEAF